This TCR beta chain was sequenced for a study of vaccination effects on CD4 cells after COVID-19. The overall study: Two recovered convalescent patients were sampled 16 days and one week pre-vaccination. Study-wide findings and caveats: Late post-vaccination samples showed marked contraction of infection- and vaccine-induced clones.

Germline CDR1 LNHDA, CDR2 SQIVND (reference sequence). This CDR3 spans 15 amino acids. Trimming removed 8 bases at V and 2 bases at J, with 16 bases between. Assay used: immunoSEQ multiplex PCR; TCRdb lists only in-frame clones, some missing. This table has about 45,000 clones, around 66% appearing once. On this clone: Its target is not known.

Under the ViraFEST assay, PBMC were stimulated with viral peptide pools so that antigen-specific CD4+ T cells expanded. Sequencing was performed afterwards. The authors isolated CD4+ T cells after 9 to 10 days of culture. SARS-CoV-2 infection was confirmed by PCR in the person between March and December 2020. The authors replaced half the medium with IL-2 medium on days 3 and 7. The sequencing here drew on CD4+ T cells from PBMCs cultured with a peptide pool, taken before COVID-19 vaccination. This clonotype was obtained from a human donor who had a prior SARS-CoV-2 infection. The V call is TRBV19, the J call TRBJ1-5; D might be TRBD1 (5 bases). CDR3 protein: CASWDGGGRNQPQHF. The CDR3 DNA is TGTGCCAGTTGGGACGGGGGGGGTCGCAATCAGCCCCAGCATTTT.